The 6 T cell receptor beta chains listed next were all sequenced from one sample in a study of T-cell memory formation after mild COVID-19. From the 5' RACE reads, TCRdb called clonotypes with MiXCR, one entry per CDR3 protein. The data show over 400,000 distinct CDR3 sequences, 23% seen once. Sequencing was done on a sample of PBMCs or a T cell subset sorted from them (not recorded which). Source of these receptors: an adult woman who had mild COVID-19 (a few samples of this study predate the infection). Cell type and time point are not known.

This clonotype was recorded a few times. CDR3 protein: CASSSPGQVLNSPLHF. The CDR3 DNA sequence: TGTGCCAGCAGCTCCCCCGGACAGGTTTTAAATTCACCCCTCCACTTT. The chain links TRBV9 to TRBJ1-6, with TRBD1 identical over 7 bases. V lost 4 bases to trimming and J lost 7 bases; unmatched junction nucleotides: 11. The CDR3 sequence is 16 residues long. Per the germline V gene, CDR1 is SGDLS and CDR2 is YYNGEE.

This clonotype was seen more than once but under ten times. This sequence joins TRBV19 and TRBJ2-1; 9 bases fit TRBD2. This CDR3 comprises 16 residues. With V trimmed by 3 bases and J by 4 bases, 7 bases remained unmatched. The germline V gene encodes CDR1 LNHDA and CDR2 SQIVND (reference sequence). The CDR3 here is CASSIYVAGVYNEQFF. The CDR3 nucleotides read TGTGCCAGTAGTATTTACGTAGCGGGGGTTTACAATGAGCAGTTCTTC.

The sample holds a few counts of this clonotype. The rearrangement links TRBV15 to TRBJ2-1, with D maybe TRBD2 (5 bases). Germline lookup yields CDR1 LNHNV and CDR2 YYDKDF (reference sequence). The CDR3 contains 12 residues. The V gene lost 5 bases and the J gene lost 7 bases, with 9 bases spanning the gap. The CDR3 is CATSPPGNEQFF. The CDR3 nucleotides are TGTGCCACCAGCCCCCCGGGAAATGAGCAGTTCTTC.

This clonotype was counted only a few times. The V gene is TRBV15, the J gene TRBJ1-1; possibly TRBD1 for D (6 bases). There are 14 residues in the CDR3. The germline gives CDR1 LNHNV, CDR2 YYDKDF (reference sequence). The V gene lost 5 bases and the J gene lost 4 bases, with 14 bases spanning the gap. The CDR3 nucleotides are TGTGCCACCAGCTTTGAGAGGGGGACCACTGAAGCTTTCTTT. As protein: CATSFERGTTEAFF.

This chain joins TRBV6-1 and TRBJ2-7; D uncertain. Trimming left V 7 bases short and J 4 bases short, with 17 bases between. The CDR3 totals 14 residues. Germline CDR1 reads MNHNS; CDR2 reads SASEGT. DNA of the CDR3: TGTGCCAGCACCCTCTTGGTTAGAGATTACGAGCAGTACTTC. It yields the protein CASTLLVRDYEQYF.

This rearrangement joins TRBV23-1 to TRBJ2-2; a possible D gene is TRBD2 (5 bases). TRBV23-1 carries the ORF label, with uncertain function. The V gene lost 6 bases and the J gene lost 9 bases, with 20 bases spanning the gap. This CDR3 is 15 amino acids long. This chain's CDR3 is CASRQRGQATRELFF. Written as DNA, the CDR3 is TGCGCCAGCAGACAACGCGGGCAGGCCACGCGGGAGCTGTTTTTT.